This T cell receptor (beta chain) emerged from a study of beta chain features in type 1 diabetes. Points on this clone: This sample also contains other DNA sequences that code for the same CDR3.

Expressed TCRB transcripts were sequenced because the isolated RNA had all been reverse transcribed beforehand. TCRdb keeps only in-frame clones here, not all; method: immunoSEQ multiplex PCR. The sample includes some 300,000 clones, roughly 8% seen only once; the top ten take under 1.3%. The receptor's source is a woman aged 18-29 years in good health. The sample was central memory CD4+ T cells from blood.

CDR3 in amino acids: CASRDRGEKLFF. The CDR3 DNA reads as TGTGCCAGCAGGGACAGGGGTGAAAAACTGTTTTTT. The chain uses TRBV2 and TRBJ1-4; 9 bases are a match to TRBD1. V was clipped by 6 bases and J by 7 bases; unmatched bases: 0. Looked up from germline, CDR1 is SNHLY and CDR2 is FYNNEI. The CDR3 spans 12 residues.